These 18 T cell receptor beta chains were all obtained from the same sample, sequenced in a study of siplizumab effects on memory and regulatory T cells. Libraries were prepared by immunoSEQ multiplex PCR; TCRdb keeps only in-frame clonotypes and omits some of them. Of approximately 100,000 clones listed, approximately 92% are singletons. The specimen was CD4+ T cells sorted from blood. The receptors were gathered from a human donor in good health. Some clones in this sample may be carry-over from other donors' samples.

The J gene is TRBJ1-6, the V gene TRBV5-1; unclear D gene. The CDR3 extends over 17 amino acids. Germline loops: CDR1 SGHRS, CDR2 YFSETQ. V was trimmed by 4 bases and J by 8 bases, leaving 22 bases between them. The CDR3 DNA reads as TGCGCCAGCAGCCTAACCTCGGCAGCTAGGTCGGATTCACCCCTCCACTTT. Residues: CASSLTSAARSDSPLHF.

This chain links TRBV28 with TRBJ1-1, with a tentative D call TRBD1 (5 bases). Trimming removed 6 bases at V and 5 bases at J, with 16 bases between. Germline V gene lookup returns CDR1 MDHEN and CDR2 SYDVKM. This CDR3 comprises 14 residues. The CDR3, as DNA: TGTGCCAGCAGCGCCGTATTGCGGGGGACTGAAGCTTTCTTT. It is translated as CASSAVLRGTEAFF.

The chain combines TRBV19 with TRBJ2-3, with 15 bases matching TRBD2. Germline CDR1 LNHDA, CDR2 SQIVND (reference sequence). The CDR3 is 16 residues long. V dropped 5 bases and J dropped 5; count of bases not matched to a gene: 5. The CDR3 sequence: CASSETGLAGGDTQYF. CDR3 nucleotide sequence: TGTGCCAGTAGTGAAACGGGACTAGCGGGAGGAGATACGCAGTATTTT.

CDR3: CASSPGLAGGQETQYF. CDR3 in DNA: TGTGCCAGCAGCCCTGGACTAGCGGGGGGCCAAGAGACCCAGTACTTC. The genes are TRBV11-1 and TRBJ2-5, with TRBD2 matching over 14 bases. The CDR3 is 16 amino acids. V dropped 5 bases and J dropped 1; count of bases not matched to a gene: 3. Germline loops: CDR1 SGHAT, CDR2 FQDESV (reference sequence).

The V and J genes are TRBV5-1 and TRBJ2-7, with 10 bases fitting TRBD1. The CDR3 extends over 14 amino acids. V lost 2 bases, J lost 5 bases, and 4 bases stayed unmatched. The germline CDR1 and CDR2 sequences are SGHRS and YFSETQ. The CDR3 reads CASSLRDRGHEQYF. The CDR3 DNA reads as TGCGCCAGCAGCTTAAGGGACAGGGGCCACGAGCAGTACTTC.

In this sample, this clone turned up a few times. The V and J genes are TRBV4-2 and TRBJ2-1; possibly TRBD2 for D (5 bases). The CDR3 is 15 amino acids. V was clipped by 6 bases and J by 5 bases, with 17 bases between them. Germline V lookup: CDR1 LGHNA, CDR2 YNFKEQ. CDR3 sequence (DNA): TGTGCCAGCAGGCCCGGGGATTCCCTGGACAATGAGCAGTTCTTC. Residues: CASRPGDSLDNEQFF.

The J gene is TRBJ2-5, the V gene TRBV18; 9 nucleotides align to TRBD1. The CDR3 has 17 amino acids. Trimming took 0 bases from V and 5 from J; bases not matched to a gene: 10. CDR1 is KGHSH and CDR2 is LQKENI in the germline V gene. CDR3 region: CASSPPIGQGRLETQYF. In DNA form, the CDR3 reads TGTGCCAGCTCACCACCGATCGGACAGGGGAGGTTGGAGACCCAGTACTTC.

The rearrangement uses TRBV18 and TRBJ2-6, with 11 bases matching TRBD2. The germline V gene has CDR1 KGHSH and CDR2 LQKENI. With V trimmed by 2 bases and J by 0 bases, 6 bases remained unmatched. The CDR3 is made up of 19 amino acids. The CDR3 DNA follows: TGTGCCAGCTCACCAAATGGGCTAGCGGGGGGCTCTGGGGCCAACGTCCTGACTTTC. Protein product: CASSPNGLAGGSGANVLTF.

The V gene is TRBV5-4, the J gene TRBJ2-7; TRBD2 agrees at 11 bases. Germline V gene lookup returns CDR1 SGHNT and CDR2 YYREEE (reference sequence). V gave up 3 bases and J gave up 12 bases; unmatched junction bases: 8. There are 13 residues in the CDR3. The CDR3: CASSSLAGGARYF. The CDR3 DNA follows: TGTGCCAGCAGCTCTCTAGCGGGAGGCGCGAGGTACTTC.

V is TRBV2 and J is TRBJ2-7; 7 bases match TRBD2. The V and J ends lost 6 bases and 4 bases, in that order; junction bases with no gene match: 15. The CDR3 covers 16 residues. Germline values: CDR1 SNHLY, CDR2 FYNNEI. The CDR3 reads CASRPNSLADSYEQYF. The CDR3 DNA reads as TGTGCCAGCAGGCCAAATTCGCTAGCGGATTCGTACGAGCAGTACTTC.

This clone was detected once. The rearrangement joins TRBV5-1 to TRBJ1-5; TRBD1 might be the D (5 bases). Germline CDR1 and CDR2: SGHRS and YFSETQ. V lost 0 bases and J lost 7, with 14 bases in between. This CDR3 comprises 15 residues. This CDR3 is CASSLEGIGYQPQHF. Written as DNA, the CDR3 is TGCGCCAGCAGCTTGGAGGGGATCGGGTACCAGCCCCAGCATTTT.

CDR3 coding DNA: TGTGCCAGCAGCGTAGCTAGTCAGGGGGGAACCGGGGAGCTGTTTTTT. Amino acids: CASSVASQGGTGELFF. The J gene is TRBJ2-2, the V gene TRBV9; possibly TRBD1 for D (7 bases). The CDR3 is 16 amino acids. The V gene lost 0 bases and the J gene lost 5 bases, with 14 bases spanning the gap. The germline CDR1 and CDR2 sequences are SGDLS and YYNGEE.

The chain is built from TRBV19 and TRBJ2-3; 12 bases are a match to TRBD2. The CDR3 is 16 amino acids. Unmatched junction bases numbered 5, after V lost 5 bases and J lost 2 bases. CDR1 and CDR2 (germline): LNHDA, SQIVND (reference sequence). CDR3 DNA: TGTGCCAGTAGTTTCGGACTAGCGGGATTCACAGATACGCAGTATTTT. This sequence encodes CASSFGLAGFTDTQYF.

This clone was counted many times. This same CDR3 is encoded by further DNA sequences in the sample. The chain couples TRBV7-2 to TRBJ2-5, with D possibly called TRBD1 or TRBD2 (5 bases each). CDR1 SGHTA and CDR2 FQGNSA come from the germline V gene. Trimming removed 3 bases at V and 4 bases at J, with 9 bases between. The CDR3 length is 13 residues. The CDR3 coding sequence is TGTGCCAGCAGCTTCACAGGAGGAGAGACCCAGTACTTC. Residues: CASSFTGGETQYF. The full variable domain, completed using reference TRBV7-2 and TRBJ2-5, is GAGVSQSPSNKVTEKGKDVELRCDPISGHTALYWYRQSLGQGLEFLIYFQGNSAPDKSGLPSDRFSAERTGGSVSTLTIQRTQQEDSAVYLCASSFTGGETQYFGPGTRLLVL.

The gene calls are TRBV6-5 and TRBJ2-7; D call uncertain. The germline V gene has CDR1 MNHEY and CDR2 SVGAGI. The ends were cut back, 3 bases at V and 2 bases at J, with 14 bases in the middle. There are 15 residues in the CDR3. The CDR3 loop is CASSYKAFAAYEQYF. The CDR3 DNA follows: TGTGCCAGCAGTTATAAGGCGTTTGCAGCCTACGAGCAGTACTTC.

The CDR3 loop reads CASSTTIRDYPWRGYTF. As DNA, the CDR3 is TGTGCCAGCAGTACCACAATCCGGGACTATCCTTGGCGAGGCTACACCTTC. The rearrangement uses TRBV11-2 and TRBJ1-2; TRBD1 is a possible D gene (5 bases). CDR3 length equals 17 residues. Trimming removed 6 bases at V and 8 bases at J, with 28 bases between. The germline CDR1 and CDR2 sequences are SGHAT and FQNNGV.

The rearrangement links TRBV11-2 to TRBJ2-3; no clear D. The CDR3 loop spans 13 amino acids. Germline lookup yields CDR1 SGHAT and CDR2 FQNNGV. Trimming removed 5 bases at V and 5 bases at J, with 11 bases between. The CDR3 DNA reads as TGTGCCAGCAGCACCACAACCGGAGATACGCAGTATTTT. It encodes CASSTTTGDTQYF.

The V call is TRBV28, the J call TRBJ1-5; D is ambiguous. Germline V gene lookup returns CDR1 MDHEN and CDR2 SYDVKM. V lost 6 bases and J 2 bases, leaving 11 bases between the germline ends. This CDR3 region has 14 residues. For the CDR3, the DNA is TGTGCCAGCAGCCATTACTGGGGCAATCAGCCCCAGCATTTT. It is translated as CASSHYWGNQPQHF. The full variable domain, in which reference TRBV28 and TRBJ1-5 provide the parts outside the CDR3, is DVKVTQSSRYLVKRTGEKVFLECVQDMDHENMFWYRQDPGLGLRLIYFSYDVKMKEKGDIPEGYSVSREKKERFSLILESASTNQTSMYLCASSHYWGNQPQHFGDGTRLSIL.